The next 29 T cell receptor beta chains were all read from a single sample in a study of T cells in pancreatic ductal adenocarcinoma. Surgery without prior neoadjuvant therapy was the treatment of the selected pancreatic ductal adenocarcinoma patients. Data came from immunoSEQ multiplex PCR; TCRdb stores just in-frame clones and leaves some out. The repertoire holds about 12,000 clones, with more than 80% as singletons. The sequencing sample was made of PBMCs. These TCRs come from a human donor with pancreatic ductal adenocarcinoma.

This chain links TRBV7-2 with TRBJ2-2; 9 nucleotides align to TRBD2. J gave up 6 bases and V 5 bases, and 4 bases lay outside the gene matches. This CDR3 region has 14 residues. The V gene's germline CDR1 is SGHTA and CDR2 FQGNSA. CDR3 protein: CASSRAGGAGELFF. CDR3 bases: TGTGCCAGCAGCAGGGCGGGAGGGGCCGGGGAGCTGTTTTTT.

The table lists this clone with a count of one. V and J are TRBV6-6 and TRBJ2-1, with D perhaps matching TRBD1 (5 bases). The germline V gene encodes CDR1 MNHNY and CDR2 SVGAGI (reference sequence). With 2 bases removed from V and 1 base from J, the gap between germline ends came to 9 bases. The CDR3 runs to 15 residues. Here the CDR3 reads CASSYGQGSYNEQFF. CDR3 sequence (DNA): TGTGCCAGCAGTTACGGGCAGGGATCCTACAATGAGCAGTTCTTC.

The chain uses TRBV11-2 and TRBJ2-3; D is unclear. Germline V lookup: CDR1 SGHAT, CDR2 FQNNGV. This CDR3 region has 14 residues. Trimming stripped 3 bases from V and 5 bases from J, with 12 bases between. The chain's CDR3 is CASSFSSMRDTQYF. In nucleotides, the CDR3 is TGTGCCAGCAGCTTTAGCAGCATGAGAGATACGCAGTATTTT.

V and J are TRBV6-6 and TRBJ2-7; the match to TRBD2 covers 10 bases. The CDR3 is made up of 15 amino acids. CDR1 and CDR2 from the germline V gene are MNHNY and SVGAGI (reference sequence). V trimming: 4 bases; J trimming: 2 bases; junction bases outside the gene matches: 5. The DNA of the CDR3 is TGTGCCAGCAGTTCTCCTAGCGGGAGCCCCTACGAGCAGTACTTC. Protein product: CASSSPSGSPYEQYF.

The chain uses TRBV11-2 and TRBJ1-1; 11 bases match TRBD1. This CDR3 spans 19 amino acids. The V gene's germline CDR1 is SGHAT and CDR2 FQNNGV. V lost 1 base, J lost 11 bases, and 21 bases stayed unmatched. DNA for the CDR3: TGTGCCAGCAGCTTAGTATATTATGGGACAGGGGGTTTTCGGATGGGGGCTTTCTTT. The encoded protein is CASSLVYYGTGGFRMGAFF.

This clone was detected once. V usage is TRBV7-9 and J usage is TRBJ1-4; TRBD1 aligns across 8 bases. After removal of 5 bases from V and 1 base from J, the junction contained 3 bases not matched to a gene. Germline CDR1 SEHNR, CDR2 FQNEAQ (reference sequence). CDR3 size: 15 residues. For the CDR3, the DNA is TGTGCCAGCAGCCCTGGACAGGGAACTAATGAAAAACTGTTTTTT. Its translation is CASSPGQGTNEKLFF.

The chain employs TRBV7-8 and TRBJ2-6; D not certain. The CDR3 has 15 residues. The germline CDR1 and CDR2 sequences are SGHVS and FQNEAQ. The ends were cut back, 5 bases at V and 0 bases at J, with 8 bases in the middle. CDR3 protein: CASSADNSGANVLTF. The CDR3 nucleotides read TGTGCCAGCAGCGCCGACAACTCTGGGGCCAACGTCCTGACTTTC. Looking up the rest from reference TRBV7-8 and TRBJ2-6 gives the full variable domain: GAGVSQSPRYKVAKRGQDVALRCDPISGHVSLFWYQQALGQGPEFLTYFQNEAQLDKSGLPSDRFFAERPEGSVSTLKIQRTQQEDSAVYLCASSADNSGANVLTFGAGSRLTVL.

The CDR3 DNA reads as TGTGCCAGTAGTAGGGGTTATCGGCCCCAGCATTTT. As protein: CASSRGYRPQHF. V gene TRBV19 combines with J gene TRBJ1-5, with no clear D. CDR1 and CDR2 from the germline V gene are LNHDA and SQIVND (reference sequence). V shed 4 bases and J shed 9 bases, with 10 bases lying between them. The CDR3 consists of 12 residues.

The CDR3 sequence is CASSPLLYGHSPLHF. In DNA, the CDR3 is TGTGCCAGCAGCCCTCTGTTGTATGGGCATTCACCCCTCCACTTT. The chain links TRBV7-2 to TRBJ1-6; D call uncertain. CDR1 SGHTA and CDR2 FQGNSA come from the germline V gene. CDR3 size: 15 residues. Between the trimmed V and J ends, which lost 5 bases and 8 bases, there was a span of 16 bases.

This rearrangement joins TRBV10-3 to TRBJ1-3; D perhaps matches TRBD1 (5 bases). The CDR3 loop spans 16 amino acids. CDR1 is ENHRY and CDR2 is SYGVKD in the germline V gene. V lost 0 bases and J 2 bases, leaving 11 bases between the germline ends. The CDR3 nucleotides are TGTGCCATCAGTGAGTCGCAGACAGCCCCTGGAAACACCATATATTTT. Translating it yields CAISESQTAPGNTIYF.

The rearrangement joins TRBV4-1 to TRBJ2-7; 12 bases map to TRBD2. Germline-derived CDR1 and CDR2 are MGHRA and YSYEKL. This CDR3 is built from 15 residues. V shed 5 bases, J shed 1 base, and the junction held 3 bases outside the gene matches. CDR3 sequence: CASSSLAGGSYEQYF. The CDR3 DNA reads TGCGCCAGCAGCTCACTAGCGGGAGGTTCCTACGAGCAGTACTTC.

CDR3: CASSLGGQNSYEQYF. The CDR3, as DNA: TGTGCCAGCAGCTTAGGTGGACAGAATTCCTACGAGCAGTACTTC. The chain joins TRBV5-8 to TRBJ2-7, with D possibly TRBD1 on 6 matching bases. The germline V gene encodes CDR1 SGHTS and CDR2 YDEGEE. V was shortened by 2 bases and J by 1 base, with 13 bases between the two germline ends. The CDR3 totals 15 residues.

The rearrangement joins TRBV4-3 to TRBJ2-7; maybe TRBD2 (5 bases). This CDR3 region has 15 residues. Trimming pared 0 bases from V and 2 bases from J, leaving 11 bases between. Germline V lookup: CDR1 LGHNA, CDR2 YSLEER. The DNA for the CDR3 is TGCGCCAGCAGCCAAGAAGGAGGTCCCCCCTACGAGCAGTACTTC. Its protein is CASSQEGGPPYEQYF.

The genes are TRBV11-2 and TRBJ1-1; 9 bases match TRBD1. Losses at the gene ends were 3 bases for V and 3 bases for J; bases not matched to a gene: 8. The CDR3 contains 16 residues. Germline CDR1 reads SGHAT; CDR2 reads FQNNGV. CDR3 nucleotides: TGTGCCAGCAGCTTGGGGACAGGGAAGACGGACACTGAAGCTTTCTTT. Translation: CASSLGTGKTDTEAFF.

CDR3 sequence: CASSKEGQQETQYF. CDR3 in DNA: TGTGCCAGCAGCAAAGAGGGACAGCAAGAGACCCAGTACTTC. The chain carries TRBV21-1 and TRBJ2-5; TRBD1 reflects the table's D call only, with no check against the DNA. TRBV21-1 has pseudogene status. This CDR3 comprises 14 residues.

CDR3 sequence: CASPEPEVQETQYF. CDR3 DNA: TGCGCCAGCCCAGAGCCAGAGGTCCAAGAGACCCAGTACTTC. V usage is TRBV5-1 and J usage is TRBJ2-5; D gene ambiguous. Between the trimmed V and J ends, which lost 7 bases and 1 base, there was a span of 14 bases. The CDR3 length is 14 residues. Germline CDR1 is SGHRS and CDR2 is YFSETQ.

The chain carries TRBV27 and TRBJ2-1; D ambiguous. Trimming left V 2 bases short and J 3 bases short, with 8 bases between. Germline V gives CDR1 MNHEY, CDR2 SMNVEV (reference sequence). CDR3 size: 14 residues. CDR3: CASSLNWDYNEQFF. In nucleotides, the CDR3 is TGTGCCAGCAGTTTAAACTGGGACTACAATGAGCAGTTCTTC.

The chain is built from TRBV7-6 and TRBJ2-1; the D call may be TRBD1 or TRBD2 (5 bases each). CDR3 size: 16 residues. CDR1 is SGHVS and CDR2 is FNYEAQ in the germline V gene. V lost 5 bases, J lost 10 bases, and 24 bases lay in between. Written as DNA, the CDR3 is TGTGCCAGCAGCCCACGCCGTCATGCAGGTGGGACGGAGCAGTTCTTC. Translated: CASSPRRHAGGTEQFF.

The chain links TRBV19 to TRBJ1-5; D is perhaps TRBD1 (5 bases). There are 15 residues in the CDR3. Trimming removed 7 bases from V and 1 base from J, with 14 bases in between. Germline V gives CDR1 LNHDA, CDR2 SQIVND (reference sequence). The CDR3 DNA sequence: TGTGCCAGTACCGGCCAGAGACAGAGCAATCAGCCCCAGCATTTT. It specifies CASTGQRQSNQPQHF.

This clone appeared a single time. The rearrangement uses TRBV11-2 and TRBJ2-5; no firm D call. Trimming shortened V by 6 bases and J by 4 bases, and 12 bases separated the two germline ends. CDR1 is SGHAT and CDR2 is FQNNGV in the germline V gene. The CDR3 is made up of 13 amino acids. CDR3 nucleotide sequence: TGTGCCAGCAGACTGAACATACTAGAGACCCAGTACTTC. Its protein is CASRLNILETQYF.

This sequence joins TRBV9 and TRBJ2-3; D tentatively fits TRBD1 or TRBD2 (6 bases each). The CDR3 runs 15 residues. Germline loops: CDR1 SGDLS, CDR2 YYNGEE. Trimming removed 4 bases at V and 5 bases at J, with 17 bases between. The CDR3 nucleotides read TGTGCCAGCAGCTTACCCAGGAGGGGGATAGATACGCAGTATTTT. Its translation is CASSLPRRGIDTQYF.

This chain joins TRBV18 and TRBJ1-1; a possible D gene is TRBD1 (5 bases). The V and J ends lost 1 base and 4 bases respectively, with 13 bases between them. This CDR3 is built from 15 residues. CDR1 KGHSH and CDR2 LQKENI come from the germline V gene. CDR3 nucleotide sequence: TGTGCCAGCTCACCACTCGGGGGGGGTCCCACTGAAGCTTTCTTT. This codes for CASSPLGGGPTEAFF.

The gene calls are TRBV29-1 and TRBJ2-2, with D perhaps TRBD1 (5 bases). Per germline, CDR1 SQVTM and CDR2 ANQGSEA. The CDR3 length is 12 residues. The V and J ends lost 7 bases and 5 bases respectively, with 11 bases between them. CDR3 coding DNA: TGCAGCGCCCCCGGACAAACCGGGGAGCTGTTTTTT. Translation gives CSAPGQTGELFF.

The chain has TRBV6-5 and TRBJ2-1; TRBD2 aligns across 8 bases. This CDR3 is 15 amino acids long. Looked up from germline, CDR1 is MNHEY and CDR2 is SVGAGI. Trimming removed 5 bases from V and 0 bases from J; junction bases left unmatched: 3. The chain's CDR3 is CASSPRGASYNEQFF. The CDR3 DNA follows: TGTGCCAGCAGTCCGCGGGGGGCCTCCTACAATGAGCAGTTCTTC.

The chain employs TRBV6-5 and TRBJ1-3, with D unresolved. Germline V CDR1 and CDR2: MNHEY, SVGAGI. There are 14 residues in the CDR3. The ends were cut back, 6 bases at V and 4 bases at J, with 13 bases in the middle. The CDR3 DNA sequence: TGTGCCAGCAGCCTCTCCTCCACCGGAAACACCATATATTTT. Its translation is CASSLSSTGNTIYF.

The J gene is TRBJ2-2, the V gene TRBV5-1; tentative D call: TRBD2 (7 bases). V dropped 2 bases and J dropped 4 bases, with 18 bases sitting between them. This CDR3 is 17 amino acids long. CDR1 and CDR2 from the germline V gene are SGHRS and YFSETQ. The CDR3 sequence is CASSLIAGARSTGELFF. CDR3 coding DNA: TGCGCCAGCAGCTTAATCGCGGGGGCCCGATCCACCGGGGAGCTGTTTTTT.

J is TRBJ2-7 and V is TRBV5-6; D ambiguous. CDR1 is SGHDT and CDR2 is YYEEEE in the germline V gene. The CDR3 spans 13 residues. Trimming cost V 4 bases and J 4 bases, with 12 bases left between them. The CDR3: CASSPPEAYEQYF. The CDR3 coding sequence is TGTGCCAGCAGCCCCCCCGAAGCTTACGAGCAGTACTTC. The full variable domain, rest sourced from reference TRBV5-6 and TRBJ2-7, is DAGVTQSPTHLIKTRGQQVTLRCSPKSGHDTVSWYQQALGQGPQFIFQYYEEEERQRGNFPDRFSGHQFPNYSSELNVNALLLGDSALYLCASSPPEAYEQYFGPGTRLTVT.

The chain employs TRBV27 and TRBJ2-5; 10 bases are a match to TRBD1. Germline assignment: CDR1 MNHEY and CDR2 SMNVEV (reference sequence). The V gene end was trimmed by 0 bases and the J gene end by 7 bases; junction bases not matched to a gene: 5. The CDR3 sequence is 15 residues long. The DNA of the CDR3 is TGTGCCAGCAGTTTATCGTTCGGGACAGGGGCGACCCAGTACTTC. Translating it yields CASSLSFGTGATQYF.

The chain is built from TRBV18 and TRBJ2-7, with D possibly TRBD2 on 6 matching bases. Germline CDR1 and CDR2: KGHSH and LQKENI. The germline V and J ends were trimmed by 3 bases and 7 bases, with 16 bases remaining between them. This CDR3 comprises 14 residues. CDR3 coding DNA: TGTGCCAGCTCACCGTGGAGCGGGCCGGAGGAGCAGTACTTC. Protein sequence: CASSPWSGPEEQYF.